The source of this T cell receptor (beta chain) is a study of blood T cells in healthy people across ages. Alongside a J-beta primer mix, a sample-barcoded 5' primer served in a second PCR lasting about 7 to 12 cycles. TCRdb re-called the 5' RACE reads with MiXCR, one entry per CDR3 protein. The sample includes approximately 690,000 distinct CDR3 sequences, over 40% seen only once; the top ten take around 30%. The germline V gene encodes CDR1 SQVTM and CDR2 ANQGSEA. Trimming at V came to 4 bases and at J to 6 bases, leaving 11 bases not matched to a gene. The CDR3 is 14 amino acids. Findings of the study overall: There were more naive CD4+ cells and higher diversity in long-lived donors than in aged donors. PBMCs were not sorted, which prevented a conclusive comparison of naive versus antigen-experienced cells. Per million T cells, TCR beta diversity dropped about linearly as age rose.

In its sample, this clonotype was seen many times. No antigen is known for it. This sequence was found in a man older than 75 in good health. The chain links TRBV29-1 to TRBJ2-7; 8 bases agree with TRBD1. Sequencing was done on a sample of blood. As DNA, the CDR3 is TGCAGCGTTGCCCACAGGGGGGAGGAAAGCGAGCAGTACTTC. This encodes CSVAHRGEESEQYF.